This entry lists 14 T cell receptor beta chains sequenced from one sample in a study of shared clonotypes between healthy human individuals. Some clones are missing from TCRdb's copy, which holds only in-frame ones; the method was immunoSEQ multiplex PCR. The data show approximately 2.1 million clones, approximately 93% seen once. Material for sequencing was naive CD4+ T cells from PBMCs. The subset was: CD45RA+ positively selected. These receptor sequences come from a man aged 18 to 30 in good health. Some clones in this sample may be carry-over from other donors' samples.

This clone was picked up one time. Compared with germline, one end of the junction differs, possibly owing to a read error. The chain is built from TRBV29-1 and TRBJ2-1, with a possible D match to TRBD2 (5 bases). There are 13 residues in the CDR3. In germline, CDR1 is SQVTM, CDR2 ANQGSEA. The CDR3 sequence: CSASRASNNEQFF. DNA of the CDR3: TGCAGCGCCTCGAGGGCCTCCAACAATGAGCAGTTCTTC.

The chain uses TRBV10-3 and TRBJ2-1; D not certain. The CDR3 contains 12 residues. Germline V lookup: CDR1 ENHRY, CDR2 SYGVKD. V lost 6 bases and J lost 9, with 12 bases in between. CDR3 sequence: CAIRDSGTEQFF. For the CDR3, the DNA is TGTGCCATCAGGGATTCAGGTACTGAGCAGTTCTTC.

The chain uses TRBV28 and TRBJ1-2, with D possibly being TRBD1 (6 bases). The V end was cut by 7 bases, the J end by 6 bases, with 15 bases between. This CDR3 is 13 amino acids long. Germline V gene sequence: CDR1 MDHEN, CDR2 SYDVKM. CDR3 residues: CASNPPGHDGYTF. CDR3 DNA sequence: TGTGCCAGCAACCCACCGGGACACGATGGCTACACCTTC.

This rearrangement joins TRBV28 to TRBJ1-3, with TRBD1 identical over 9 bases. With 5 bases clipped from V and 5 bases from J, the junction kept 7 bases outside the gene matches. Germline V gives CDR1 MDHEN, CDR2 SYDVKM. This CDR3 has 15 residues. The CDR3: CASSQGQGRRNTIYF. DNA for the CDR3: TGTGCCAGCAGTCAGGGACAGGGCCGTCGAAACACCATATATTTT.

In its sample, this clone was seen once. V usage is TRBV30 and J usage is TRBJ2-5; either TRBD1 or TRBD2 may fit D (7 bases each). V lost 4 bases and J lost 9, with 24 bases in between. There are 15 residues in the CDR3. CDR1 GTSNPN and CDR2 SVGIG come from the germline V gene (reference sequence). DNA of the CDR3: TGTGCCTGGAAACGCGAGGGGAGGGGGCCCAAGGCCCAGTACTTC. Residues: CAWKREGRGPKAQYF.

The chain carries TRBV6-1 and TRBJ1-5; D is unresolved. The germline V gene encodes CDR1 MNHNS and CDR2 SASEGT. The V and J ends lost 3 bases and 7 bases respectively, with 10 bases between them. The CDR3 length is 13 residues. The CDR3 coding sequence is TGTGCCAGCAGTGAGGTTCGTCGGCAGCCCCAGCATTTT. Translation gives CASSEVRRQPQHF.

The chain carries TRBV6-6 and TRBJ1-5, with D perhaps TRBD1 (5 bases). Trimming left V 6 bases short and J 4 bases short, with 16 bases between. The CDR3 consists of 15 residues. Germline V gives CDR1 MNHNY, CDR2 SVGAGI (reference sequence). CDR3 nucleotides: TGTGCCAGCAGGGCTTGGGACGTCGGAAATCAGCCCCAGCATTTT. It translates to CASRAWDVGNQPQHF.

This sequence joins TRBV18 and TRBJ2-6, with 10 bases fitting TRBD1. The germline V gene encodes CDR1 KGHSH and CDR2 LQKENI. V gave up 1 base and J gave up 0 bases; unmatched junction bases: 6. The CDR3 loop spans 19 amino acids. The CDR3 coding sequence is TGTGCCAGCTCACCACTGACAGGGGGCGGAGACTCTGGGGCCAACGTCCTGACTTTC. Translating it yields CASSPLTGGGDSGANVLTF.

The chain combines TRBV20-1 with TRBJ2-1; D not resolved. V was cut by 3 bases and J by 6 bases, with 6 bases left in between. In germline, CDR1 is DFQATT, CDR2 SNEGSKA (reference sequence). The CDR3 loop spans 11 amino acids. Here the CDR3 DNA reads TGCAGTGCTAGCCCGGCCAATGAGCAGTTCTTC. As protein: CSASPANEQFF.

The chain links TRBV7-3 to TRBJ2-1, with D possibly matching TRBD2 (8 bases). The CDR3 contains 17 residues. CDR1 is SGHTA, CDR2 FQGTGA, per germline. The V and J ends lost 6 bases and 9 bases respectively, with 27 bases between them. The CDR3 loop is CASRWDSGRSLGGEQFF. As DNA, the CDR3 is TGTGCCAGCAGGTGGGACAGCGGGAGATCGCTCGGGGGTGAGCAGTTCTTC.

CDR3 in DNA: TGTGCCAGCAGTTTTTCGTTTTTTTCAGTCACCGGGGAGCTGTTTTTT. Translating gives CASSFSFFSVTGELFF. V and J are TRBV28 and TRBJ2-2; D unresolved. V lost 3 bases and J 4 bases, leaving 15 bases between the germline ends. Germline lookup yields CDR1 MDHEN and CDR2 SYDVKM. CDR3 length equals 16 residues.

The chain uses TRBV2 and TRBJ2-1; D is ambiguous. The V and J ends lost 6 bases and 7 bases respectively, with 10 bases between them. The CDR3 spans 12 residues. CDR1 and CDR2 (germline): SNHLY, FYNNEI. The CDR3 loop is CASRDNGNEQFF. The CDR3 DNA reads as TGTGCCAGCAGGGATAACGGGAATGAGCAGTTCTTC.

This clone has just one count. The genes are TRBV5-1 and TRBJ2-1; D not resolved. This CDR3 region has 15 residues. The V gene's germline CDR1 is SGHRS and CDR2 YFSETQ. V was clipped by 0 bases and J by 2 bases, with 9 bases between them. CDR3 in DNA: TGCGCCAGCAGCTTGGAGGGAACTCCCTACAATGAGCAGTTCTTC. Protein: CASSLEGTPYNEQFF.

CDR3 DNA: TGCGCCAGCAGCCAAAGACCAGCGCCGGAAAAACTGTTTTTT. Amino acid sequence: CASSQRPAPEKLFF. The V call is TRBV5-1, the J call TRBJ1-4; no clear D gene. CDR3 size: 14 residues. V shed 4 bases and J shed 8 bases, with 15 bases lying between them. From germline, CDR1 is SGHRS and CDR2 YFSETQ.